This T cell receptor (beta chain) was found in a study of blood T cell repertoires in COVID-19 (dated by TCRdb to 2020 to 2021). The study in broad terms: Collaborator samples came from the United States, Italy and Spain and covered acute and convalescent phases of COVID-19. The repertoires were made available in a free public database intended to serve as a resource for research on the immune response to SARS-CoV-2. Deeply sampled blood TCRbeta repertoires from subjects exposed to, actively infected with, or recovered from COVID-19 were included in the dataset. Samples were obtained from the ongoing ImmuneRACE study (first 160 participants) and from 950 to 1,500 subjects provided by 6 global collaborators. The prospective study material was composed of cDNA or gDNA derived from T cells, B-cell-depleted T cells, or PBMCs. Nearly every sample came with metadata listing a de-identified subject ID, COVID-19 status, age in years and sex. HLA class I and class II types, where available, came from metadata supplied by the sample provider rather than from assay-based typing.

Participants in the prospective study were enrolled through a virtual design, were aged about 18 to 100 years, and lived in 24 United States geographic areas. To assign participants to cohorts, the prospective study relied on clinical history that participants themselves reported in a screening survey and a study questionnaire. For ImmuneRACE Cohort 3, a participant was defined as recovered based on two consecutive negative NP/OP PCR tests, clearance by a healthcare professional, or resolution of symptoms. In the prospective study, mobile phlebotomists collected whole blood, serum and a nasopharyngeal or oropharyngeal swab from each participant. Prospective study participants could optionally give additional blood draws and questionnaires over an approximately two-month period. Blood samples from the prospective study were shipped frozen or at room temperature prior to DNA extraction. Beyond this particular receptor, the publication reports: How much clinical and demographic metadata was included differed by source and by participant, and the metadata was provided uncurated.

As to this clone: What antigen it recognizes has not been identified. The record has no base qualities; no much larger clone is one base away.

TCRbeta CDR3 regions were amplified from genomic DNA by means of the immunoSEQ Assay, a bias-controlled multiplex PCR. On the authors' methods: Within the assay, amplification of reference gene primers was used to estimate how many nucleated cells each sample contained. To quantify the absolute abundance of each unique TCRbeta CDR3 rearrangement, sequence reads were collapsed and filtered. For each sample, productive Simpson clonality was calculated as the square root of Simpson's diversity index over productive rearrangements. Sourced from immuneACCESS, this table was stored by TCRdb with only in-frame sequences that have V and J called. A share of the clones is absent; for the studies checked, an unresolved V gene accounts for under half, and the remainder has no known explanation. From that table come the V and J calls and clone size; the DNA was used to work out D and trimming. The sample data list about 260,000 clones, and approximately 85% of these were observed just once. The biggest ten clones account for roughly 2% of the sample.

V has 5 bases trimmed and J has 4 bases trimmed; junction bases matching no gene number 9. The CDR3 runs 15 amino acids, cysteine and phenylalanine included. The sequence is cut down to CDR3 DNA, 45 bases in frame from base 1. CDR1 and CDR2 (SGHAT, FQNNGV) derive from the germline V gene. The clonotype was recovered from a woman between 45 and 60 years old who had recovered from COVID-19. The sequencing input was PBMCs or T cells enriched from blood (not recorded which). Recombination connected TRBV11-2 to TRBJ1-2, with 8 central nucleotides matching TRBD1. CDR3 loop: CASSTIRDRSYGYTF. Read as DNA, the sequence is TGTGCCAGCAGCACTATCCGGGACAGGTCCTATGGCTACACCTTC.